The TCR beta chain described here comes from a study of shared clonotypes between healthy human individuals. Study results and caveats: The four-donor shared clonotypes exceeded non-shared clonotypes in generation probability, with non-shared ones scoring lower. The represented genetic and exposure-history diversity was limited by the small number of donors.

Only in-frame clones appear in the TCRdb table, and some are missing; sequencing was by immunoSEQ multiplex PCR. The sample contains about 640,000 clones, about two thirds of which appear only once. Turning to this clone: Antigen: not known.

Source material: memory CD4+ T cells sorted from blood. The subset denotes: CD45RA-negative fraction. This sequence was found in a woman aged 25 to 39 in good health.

The CDR3 coding sequence is TGTGCCAGCAGCAGGGCGGGAGGGCAAGAGACCCAGTACTTC. Translating gives CASSRAGGQETQYF. The chain uses TRBV9 and TRBJ2-5, with 9 nucleotides matching TRBD2. The ends lost 4 bases at V and 2 bases at J; junction bases unmatched: 3. The CDR3 has 14 amino acids. Per the germline V gene, CDR1 is SGDLS and CDR2 is YYNGEE.